This TCR beta chain was retrieved from a study of shared clonotypes between healthy human individuals. Study-wide background: Donors had three CD4 naive, three CD4 memory, two CD8 naive and one CD8 memory plate apiece.

Only in-frame clones appear in the TCRdb table, and some are missing; sequencing was by immunoSEQ multiplex PCR. The data contain over a million clones, around 95% of them singletons. The CDR3 contains 16 residues. V gave up 5 bases and J gave up 5 bases, with 22 bases separating them. Germline V lookup: CDR1 SEHNR, CDR2 FQNEAQ (reference sequence). Sequenced input: naive CD4+ T cells sorted from blood. Subset denoted: CD45RA+ positively selected. The sequence derives from a man aged 25-40 years in good health. The V gene is TRBV7-9, the J gene TRBJ2-7; D gene unclear. In DNA, the CDR3 is TGTGCCAGCAGCCCTCCGGACCGAGTGATTGGCCACGAGCAGTACTTC. It codes for CASSPPDRVIGHEQYF. Variable domain in full (rest from reference TRBV7-9 and TRBJ2-7): DTGVSQNPRHKITKRGQNVTFRCDPISEHNRLYWYRQTLGQGPEFLTYFQNEAQLEKSRLLSDRFSAERPKGSFSTLEIQRTEQGDSAMYLCASSPPDRVIGHEQYFGPGTRLTVT.